This TCR beta chain emerged from a study of OX40 agonist ivuxolimab in advanced cancers. Study as a whole: A diagnosis of hepatocellular carcinoma, melanoma, renal cell or head and neck cancer was present in dose-escalation patients.

The germline V gene encodes CDR1 KGHSH and CDR2 LQKENI. Trimming shortened V by 6 bases and J by 0 bases, and 9 bases separated the two germline ends. The CDR3 spans 15 residues. The protocol was immunoSEQ multiplex PCR, while the TCRdb copy is restricted to in-frame clones and leaves out a portion. The data show over 60,000 clones, 91% seen once. The chain couples TRBV18 to TRBJ2-6, with no clear D. The receptor's source is an adult with an advanced solid tumor such as melanoma, head and neck, liver or kidney cancer. The material sequenced was CD4+ or CD8+ T cells sorted from blood, taken in a trial of the OX40 agonist ivuxolimab. This CDR3 is CASSPRSSGANVLTF. CDR3 bases: TGTGCCAGCTCGCCTCGGAGCTCTGGGGCCAACGTCCTGACTTTC.